These 11 T cell receptor beta chains were sequenced from one sample in a study of read filtering for tumor transcriptome and immune sequencing. This library used around 400 ng RNA and molecular barcoded adaptors spanning alpha/delta and beta/gamma chains. TCRdb used MiXCR to reprocess the reads, holding one entry per CDR3 protein. The sample holds 42,000 or so distinct CDR3 sequences, around 15% seen once. The sample taken for sequencing was a population of CD138-negative cells sorted from bone marrow. These receptors came from a donor over 35 with multiple myeloma.

The CDR3 DNA is TGCGCCAGCAGCATGATATCGCGGGCGGCAGATACGCAGTATTTT. Protein product: CASSMISRAADTQYF. The chain employs TRBV5-1 and TRBJ2-3; D is possibly TRBD2 (5 bases). The CDR3 has 15 residues. V was cut by 4 bases and J by 4 bases, with 16 bases left in between. Per germline, CDR1 SGHRS and CDR2 YFSETQ. The whole variable domain, remainder taken from reference TRBV5-1 and TRBJ2-3, is KAGVTQTPRYLIKTRGQQVTLSCSPISGHRSVSWYQQTPGQGLQFLFEYFSETQRNKGNFPGRFSGRQFSNSRSEMNVSTLELGDSALYLCASSMISRAADTQYFGPGTRLTVL.

This clonotype has at least ten counts. The V gene is TRBV5-1, the J gene TRBJ2-1; D unclear. V lost 0 bases, J lost 0 bases, and 16 bases lay in between. The germline gives CDR1 SGHRS, CDR2 YFSETQ. The CDR3 loop spans 18 amino acids. CDR3 coding DNA: TGCGCCAGCAGCTTGGCCGTTGAGAGTACCTTCTCCTACAATGAGCAGTTCTTC. This sequence encodes CASSLAVESTFSYNEQFF.

Details on this clonotype: One base separates it from a far larger clone, so it is likely a read error. This chain connects TRBV9 to TRBJ2-5; TRBD1 might be the D (6 bases). Germline V gives CDR1 SGDLS, CDR2 YYNGEE. The length of the CDR3 is 14 residues. This CDR3 reads CASSPGVQGYEQDF. CDR3 in DNA: TGTGCCAGCAGCCCAGGGGTACAGGGTTACGAGCAGGACTTC.

In its sample, this clonotype was seen many times. V gene TRBV4-1 combines with J gene TRBJ2-7; D not certain. Germline values: CDR1 MGHRA, CDR2 YSYEKL. The CDR3 runs 13 residues. Trimming took 1 base from V and 1 from J, leaving 5 bases between them. The CDR3 sequence is CASSQAQSYEQYF. In DNA, the CDR3 is TGCGCCAGCAGCCAAGCCCAGTCCTACGAGCAGTACTTC.

The rearrangement links TRBV28 to TRBJ2-7; 10 positions match TRBD1. The CDR3 runs to 15 residues. The germline V gene has CDR1 MDHEN and CDR2 SYDVKM. V lost 2 bases, J lost 5 bases, and 6 bases stayed unmatched. The CDR3 loop reads CASSLRGQGVDEQYF. CDR3 bases: TGTGCCAGCAGTTTAAGAGGACAGGGGGTAGACGAGCAGTACTTC.

The table lists this clonotype with many counts. The genes are TRBV29-1 and TRBJ2-7, with D uncertain. The germline gives CDR1 SQVTM, CDR2 ANQGSEA. Trimming stripped 7 bases from V and 3 bases from J, with 16 bases between. The CDR3 sequence is 13 residues long. The CDR3 DNA reads TGCAGCGCCCAAGCCCAACTTGGCTACGAGCAGTACTTC. It yields the protein CSAQAQLGYEQYF.

This clonotype was recorded many times. The rearrangement links TRBV7-9 to TRBJ2-2, with 9 positions matching TRBD1. Germline CDR1 SEHNR, CDR2 FQNEAQ (reference sequence). With V trimmed by 4 bases and J by 3 bases, 15 bases remained unmatched. CDR3 length: 19 residues. The CDR3 sequence: CASSSWTGVAGTHTGELFF. CDR3 in DNA: TGTGCCAGCAGCTCCTGGACAGGGGTGGCGGGGACACACACCGGGGAGCTGTTTTTT.

This clonotype was counted at least ten times. The chain joins TRBV7-9 to TRBJ2-1; D gene uncertain. V lost 4 bases to trimming and J lost 6 bases, with 16 bases between them. The CDR3 is 15 residues long. The germline gives CDR1 SEHNR, CDR2 FQNEAQ (reference sequence). The CDR3 protein is CASSSSNWWTNEQFF. Written as DNA, the CDR3 is TGTGCCAGCAGCTCGAGTAATTGGTGGACCAATGAGCAGTTCTTC.

This clonotype was counted many times. V and J are TRBV28 and TRBJ2-6; no clear D gene. The CDR3 has 21 residues. V was trimmed by 2 bases and J by 2 bases, leaving 25 bases between them. Germline assignment: CDR1 MDHEN and CDR2 SYDVKM. CDR3 bases: TGTGCCAGCAGTTTAAGAGAAGGTCAATACCAAAGCCTACCTGGGGCCAACGTCCTGACTTTC. Translated, it gives CASSLREGQYQSLPGANVLTF.

A word on this clonotype: At one end, the junction sequence differs from germline, possibly due to a read error. The chain is built from TRBV6-2 or TRBV6-3 and TRBJ2-1; TRBD2 matches at 8 bases. In germline, CDR1 is MNHEY, CDR2 SVGEGT. This CDR3 has 16 residues. CDR3 residues: CASSSRAGESYNEQLF. Here the CDR3 DNA reads TGTGCTAGCAGTTCCAGAGCGGGAGAGTCCTACAATGAGCAGCTCTTC.

This clonotype was found many times. The CDR3 region has the DNA TGTGCCAGCAGAGAGGGTCTGGCTAACTATGGCTACACCTTC. Translation gives CASREGLANYGYTF. The rearrangement uses TRBV28 and TRBJ1-2; D call uncertain. The V gene lost 6 bases and the J gene lost 0 bases, with 11 bases spanning the gap. This CDR3 is built from 14 residues. Germline CDR1 MDHEN, CDR2 SYDVKM.